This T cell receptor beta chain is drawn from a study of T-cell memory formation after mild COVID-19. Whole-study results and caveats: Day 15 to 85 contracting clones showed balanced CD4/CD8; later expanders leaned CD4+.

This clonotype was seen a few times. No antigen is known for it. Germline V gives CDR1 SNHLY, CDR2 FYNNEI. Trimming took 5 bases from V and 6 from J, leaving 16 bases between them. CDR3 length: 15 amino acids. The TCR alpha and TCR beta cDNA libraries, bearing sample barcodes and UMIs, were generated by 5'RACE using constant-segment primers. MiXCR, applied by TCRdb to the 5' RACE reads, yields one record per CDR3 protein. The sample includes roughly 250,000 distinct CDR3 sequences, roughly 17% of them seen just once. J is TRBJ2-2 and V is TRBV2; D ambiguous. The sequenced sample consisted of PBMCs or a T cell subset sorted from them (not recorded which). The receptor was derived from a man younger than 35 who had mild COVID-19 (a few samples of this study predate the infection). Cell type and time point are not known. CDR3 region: CASSKGTASAGELFF. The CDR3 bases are TGTGCCAGCAGTAAAGGTACAGCGTCGGCCGGGGAGCTGTTTTTT.